Below are 29 T cell receptor beta chains sequenced from a single sample in a study of blood T cell repertoires in COVID-19. Only in-frame clones appear in the TCRdb table, and some are missing; sequencing was by immunoSEQ multiplex PCR. The sample has roughly 100,000 clones; 84% are singletons. Sequencing was carried out using peripheral blood. These receptors all come from a human donor in a cohort sampled during active COVID-19.

The CDR3 nucleotides read TGTGCCACCAGCAGAACGGCGGATAATTCACCCCTCCACTTT. This codes for CATSRTADNSPLHF. The genes are TRBV15 and TRBJ1-6, with D uncertain. The CDR3 extends over 14 amino acids. The germline V gene has CDR1 LNHNV and CDR2 YYDKDF (reference sequence). The germline V and J ends were trimmed by 2 bases and 5 bases, with 7 bases remaining between them.

The chain links TRBV6-5 to TRBJ2-5, with 7 positions matching TRBD2. With V trimmed by 6 bases and J by 3 bases, 4 bases remained unmatched. CDR3 length: 13 residues. CDR1 and CDR2 from the germline V gene are MNHEY and SVGAGI. CDR3 coding DNA: TGTGCCAGCAGAGAGAGCGGGGAAGAGACCCAGTACTTC. Protein: CASRESGEETQYF.

The V gene is TRBV18, the J gene TRBJ1-6; TRBD1 is a possible D gene (5 bases). This CDR3 spans 13 amino acids. The germline gives CDR1 KGHSH, CDR2 LQKENI. Trimming shortened V by 3 bases and J by 10 bases, and 10 bases separated the two germline ends. CDR3 loop: CASSPRGDSPLHF. The CDR3 bases are TGTGCCAGCTCACCTAGGGGTGACTCACCCCTCCACTTT. Together with reference TRBV18 and TRBJ1-6, the CDR3 gives the full variable domain: NAGVMQNPRHLVRRRGQEARLRCSPMKGHSHVYWYRQLPEEGLKFMVYLQKENIIDESGMPKERFSAEFPKEGPSILRIQQVVRGDSAAYFCASSPRGDSPLHFGNGTRLTVT.

The rearrangement links TRBV7-8 to TRBJ2-5; 9 bases map to TRBD1. This CDR3 is built from 15 residues. CDR1 and CDR2 from the germline V gene are SGHVS and FQNEAQ. The V and J ends lost 5 bases and 5 bases, in that order; junction bases with no gene match: 9. CDR3 protein: CASSLGQGRTETQYF. The DNA for the CDR3 is TGTGCCAGCAGCCTTGGACAGGGGAGAACGGAGACCCAGTACTTC.

The J gene is TRBJ1-1, the V gene TRBV4-1; 7 bases map to TRBD1. The CDR3 length is 15 residues. With 2 bases clipped from V and 1 base from J, the junction kept 4 bases outside the gene matches. CDR1 MGHRA and CDR2 YSYEKL come from the germline V gene. The CDR3 nucleotides read TGCGCCAGCAGCCAACCGACAGGGAGGAACACTGAAGCTTTCTTT. Translating gives CASSQPTGRNTEAFF.

The chain links TRBV11-2 to TRBJ1-3; TRBD1 matches at 7 bases. V lost 0 bases and J lost 4; bases outside the gene matches: 9. CDR3 length: 17 amino acids. In germline, CDR1 is SGHAT, CDR2 FQNNGV. The CDR3 DNA is TGTGCCAGCAGCTTAGAGAGAACAGGGGCGATCGGAAACACCATATATTTT. Translated, it gives CASSLERTGAIGNTIYF.

This chain links TRBV3-1 (or the pseudogene TRBV3-2) with TRBJ1-1; D unclear. The CDR3 covers 13 residues. V shed 3 bases and J shed 4 bases, with 9 bases lying between them. Germline-derived CDR1 and CDR2 are LGHDT and YNNKEL (reference sequence). The CDR3 loop reads CASSQNGGTEAFF. CDR3 nucleotide sequence: TGTGCCAGCAGCCAGAATGGCGGCACTGAAGCTTTCTTT.

The V gene is TRBV7-3, the J gene TRBJ2-5; 7 bases match TRBD2. The CDR3 totals 14 residues. Germline values: CDR1 SGHTA, CDR2 FQGTGA. Unmatched junction bases numbered 5, after V lost 3 bases and J lost 4 bases. CDR3 DNA: TGTGCCAGCAGCTTTGGCGGGGGAGGAGAGACCCAGTACTTC. This sequence encodes CASSFGGGGETQYF.

This clone was observed once. The rearrangement joins TRBV12-3 or TRBV12-4 to TRBJ2-3; D is undetermined. CDR3 length: 13 amino acids. V lost 5 bases and J lost 2, with 8 bases in between. As DNA, the CDR3 is TGTGCCAGCAGTCTGCGAGCCACAGATACGCAGTATTTT. Amino acids: CASSLRATDTQYF.

The V gene is TRBV6-2 or TRBV6-3, the J gene TRBJ1-1; a weak D match, TRBD1 (6 bases). CDR3 length: 14 amino acids. Germline CDR1 is MNHEY and CDR2 is SVGEGT. V was cut by 2 bases and J by 4 bases, with 11 bases left in between. DNA for the CDR3: TGTGCCAGCAGTTACGAGCCAGGGGTCACTGAAGCTTTCTTT. Translating gives CASSYEPGVTEAFF.

This chain joins TRBV11-3 and TRBJ1-3, with 7 bases lining up with TRBD1. CDR1 and CDR2 (germline): SGHNT, YENEEA. The CDR3 runs to 16 residues. V was clipped by 4 bases and J by 1 base; unmatched bases: 7. The CDR3 DNA is TGTGCCAGCAGCTCAGACGGACAGGTTTCTGGAAACACCATATATTTT. Translation: CASSSDGQVSGNTIYF.

V usage is TRBV4-1 and J usage is TRBJ2-7; 7 bases line up with TRBD1. This CDR3 region has 15 residues. Germline loops: CDR1 MGHRA, CDR2 YSYEKL. The V and J ends lost 2 bases and 3 bases, in that order; junction bases with no gene match: 7. The CDR3 reads CASSQTAAGGYEQYF. The CDR3 nucleotides are TGCGCCAGCAGCCAAACAGCGGCAGGGGGCTACGAGCAGTACTTC.

The chain has TRBV5-8 and TRBJ1-2; D is possibly TRBD1 (6 bases). This CDR3 has 15 residues. Germline V CDR1 and CDR2: SGHTS, YDEGEE. The ends were cut back, 0 bases at V and 6 bases at J, with 15 bases in the middle. The CDR3 nucleotides are TGTGCCAGCAGCTTGGAGGGGGTTTGGCGGCATGGCTACACCTTC. Its translation: CASSLEGVWRHGYTF.

J is TRBJ2-1 and V is TRBV6-5, with TRBD1 matching 9 bases. V shed 7 bases, J shed 9 bases, and the junction held 7 bases outside the gene matches. The germline V gene encodes CDR1 MNHEY and CDR2 SVGAGI. There are 13 residues in the CDR3. The CDR3 nucleotides are TGTGCCAGCAACGACAGGGGGAGGGGTGAGCAGTTCTTC. Encoded protein: CASNDRGRGEQFF.

The chain is built from TRBV6-4 and TRBJ2-3; TRBD2 aligns across 13 bases. Germline V gene sequence: CDR1 MRHNA, CDR2 SNTAGT. Unmatched junction bases numbered 3, after V lost 5 bases and J lost 4 bases. The CDR3 consists of 15 residues. The CDR3, as DNA: TGTGCCAGCAGTTCACTAGCGGGGGGGCCAGATACGCAGTATTTT. Translation: CASSSLAGGPDTQYF.

This clone was counted a single time. The chain joins TRBV7-6 to TRBJ2-5; possibly TRBD1 for D (5 bases). V dropped 4 bases and J dropped 2 bases, with 20 bases sitting between them. Germline lookup yields CDR1 SGHVS and CDR2 FNYEAQ. The CDR3 is 17 amino acids. The DNA of the CDR3 is TGTGCCAGCAGCTACCTTATGGGGCAGCTCCTTCAAGAGACCCAGTACTTC. This codes for CASSYLMGQLLQETQYF. The full variable domain, in which reference TRBV7-6 and TRBJ2-5 provide the parts outside the CDR3, is GAGVSQSPRYKVTKRGQDVALRCDPISGHVSLYWYRQALGQGPEFLTYFNYEAQQDKSGLPNDRFSAERPEGSISTLTIQRTEQRDSAMYRCASSYLMGQLLQETQYFGPGTRLLVL.

The rearrangement joins TRBV7-2 to TRBJ1-6, with TRBD1 identical over 7 bases. This CDR3 is built from 15 residues. V shed 0 bases and J 9 bases; nucleotides not matched to a gene: 5. CDR1 SGHTA and CDR2 FQGNSA come from the germline V gene. The CDR3 sequence: CASSLAGQGVSPLHF. As DNA, the CDR3 is TGTGCCAGCAGCTTAGCAGGGCAGGGGGTTTCACCCCTCCACTTT.

The J gene is TRBJ2-7, the V gene TRBV5-4, with D possibly matching TRBD2 (5 bases). The CDR3 totals 15 residues. The germline V gene has CDR1 SGHNT and CDR2 YYREEE (reference sequence). The V and J ends lost 4 bases and 0 bases respectively, with 14 bases between them. For the CDR3, the DNA is TGTGCCAGCAGCCCCCGAGGGTTGAGCTCCTACGAGCAGTACTTC. Translating gives CASSPRGLSSYEQYF.

J is TRBJ1-6 and V is TRBV28, with 7 bases identical to TRBD1. V lost 6 bases and J lost 10; bases outside the gene matches: 15. CDR1 is MDHEN and CDR2 is SYDVKM in the germline V gene. The CDR3 runs to 16 residues. The CDR3 spells CASSPTLATGWSPLHF. CDR3 bases: TGTGCCAGCAGCCCTACTTTGGCGACAGGGTGGTCACCCCTCCACTTT.

The chain couples TRBV23-1 to TRBJ1-5; D not resolved. TRBV23-1 is filed as an ORF, its function uncertain. The CDR3 runs to 15 residues. V was clipped by 0 bases and J by 3 bases, with 9 bases between them. CDR3 protein: CASSQSRRINQPQHF. The CDR3 DNA follows: TGCGCCAGCAGTCAATCAAGGAGGATCAATCAGCCCCAGCATTTT.

In this sample, this clone turned up once. The gene calls are TRBV7-9 and TRBJ1-1; 9 positions match TRBD1. V lost 5 bases and J lost 6; bases outside the gene matches: 10. Germline CDR1 reads SEHNR; CDR2 reads FQNEAQ (reference sequence). The CDR3 is 15 amino acids. The CDR3: CASSPDRGRGPEAFF. In DNA form, the CDR3 reads TGTGCCAGCAGCCCGGACAGGGGCCGCGGCCCTGAAGCTTTCTTT.

The chain links TRBV30 to TRBJ1-4; tentative D call: TRBD1 (5 bases). The CDR3 runs 15 residues. CDR1 and CDR2 (germline): GTSNPN, SVGIG (reference sequence). Deletions cut 6 bases from V and 0 bases from J, with 14 bases between. CDR3 protein: CACPPGHATNEKLFF. CDR3 nucleotide sequence: TGTGCCTGTCCTCCCGGACATGCAACTAATGAAAAACTGTTTTTT.

The V gene is TRBV6-4, the J gene TRBJ2-3, with 8 bases identical to TRBD2. The CDR3 covers 13 residues. CDR1 MRHNA and CDR2 SNTAGT come from the germline V gene. Unmatched junction bases numbered 7, after V lost 4 bases and J lost 10 bases. The CDR3 nucleotides are TGTGCCAGCAGTGTCCAACGGGGGGGACCGCAGTATTTT. It codes for CASSVQRGGPQYF.

This clone was counted a single time. The chain combines TRBV7-8 with TRBJ1-2; 8 positions agree with TRBD1. Germline V CDR1 and CDR2: SGHVS, FQNEAQ. This CDR3 contains 14 residues. The trim removed 4 bases at V and 4 bases at J, leaving 5 bases unmatched. CDR3: CASSSRGRVYGYTF. CDR3 coding DNA: TGTGCCAGCAGCTCCAGGGGGCGCGTCTATGGCTACACCTTC. The whole variable domain, remainder taken from reference TRBV7-8 and TRBJ1-2, is GAGVSQSPRYKVAKRGQDVALRCDPISGHVSLFWYQQALGQGPEFLTYFQNEAQLDKSGLPSDRFFAERPEGSVSTLKIQRTQQEDSAVYLCASSSRGRVYGYTFGSGTRLTVV.

The V call is TRBV5-1, the J call TRBJ2-1, with TRBD2 matching over 11 bases. V dropped 2 bases and J dropped 5; count of bases not matched to a gene: 3. This CDR3 comprises 15 residues. Germline CDR1 SGHRS, CDR2 YFSETQ. The CDR3 is CASSLLAGAHNEQFF. CDR3 in DNA: TGCGCCAGCAGCTTACTAGCGGGGGCCCACAATGAGCAGTTCTTC.

This chain uses TRBV6-2 or TRBV6-3 with TRBJ2-2; 9 bases match TRBD2. CDR3 size: 17 residues. V lost 4 bases to trimming and J lost 2 bases; unmatched junction nucleotides: 8. Germline V CDR1 and CDR2: MNHEY, SVGEGT. In DNA, the CDR3 is TGTGCCAGCAGTTGGGCTAGCGGGGCTATAAACACCGGGGAGCTGTTTTTT. This translates into CASSWASGAINTGELFF.

A single count supports this clone. The genes are TRBV11-2 and TRBJ1-6; TRBD1 aligns across 8 bases. V was pared by 4 bases and J by 8 bases, with 10 bases of the junction left unmatched. The CDR3 is made up of 16 amino acids. The V gene's germline CDR1 is SGHAT and CDR2 FQNNGV. The CDR3 DNA is TGTGCCAGCAGCTCCCTTCCCAGGGGGCGCGATTCACCCCTCCACTTT. This translates into CASSSLPRGRDSPLHF. Supplemented by reference TRBV11-2 and TRBJ1-6, the full variable domain reads EAGVAQSPRYKIIEKRQSVAFWCNPISGHATLYWYQQILGQGPKLLIQFQNNGVVDDSQLPKDRFSAERLKGVDSTLKIQPAKLEDSAVYLCASSSLPRGRDSPLHFGNGTRLTVT.

This clone has more than one count but fewer than ten. This chain links TRBV11-2 with TRBJ1-4, with a tentative D call TRBD1 (5 bases). Trimming cost V 0 bases and J 5 bases, with 16 bases left between them. From germline, CDR1 is SGHAT and CDR2 FQNNGV. The CDR3 covers 17 residues. This CDR3 reads CASSLDEQQGGNEKLFF. The CDR3 DNA follows: TGTGCCAGCAGCTTAGATGAGCAGCAGGGAGGAAATGAAAAACTGTTTTTT.

This chain uses TRBV14 with TRBJ2-3, with D perhaps matching TRBD2 (6 bases). The germline V gene encodes CDR1 SGHDN and CDR2 FVKESK. Trimming stripped 3 bases from V and 4 bases from J, with 11 bases between. The CDR3 has 14 residues. Written as DNA, the CDR3 is TGTGCCAGCAGCCAGACCGGGACTCCAGATACGCAGTATTTT. Encoded protein: CASSQTGTPDTQYF.